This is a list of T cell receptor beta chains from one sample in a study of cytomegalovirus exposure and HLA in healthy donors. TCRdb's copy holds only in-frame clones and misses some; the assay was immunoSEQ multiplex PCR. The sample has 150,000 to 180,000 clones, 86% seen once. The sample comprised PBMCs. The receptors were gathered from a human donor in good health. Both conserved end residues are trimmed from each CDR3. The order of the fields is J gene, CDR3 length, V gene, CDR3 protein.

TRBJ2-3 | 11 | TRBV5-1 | ASSFDSPDTQY
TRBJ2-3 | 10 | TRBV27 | ASSPSTDTQY
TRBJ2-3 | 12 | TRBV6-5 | ASSRSGGADTQY
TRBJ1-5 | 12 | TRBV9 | ASSVGYSNQPQH
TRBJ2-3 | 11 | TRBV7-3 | ASSLPDTGTQY
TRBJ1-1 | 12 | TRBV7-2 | ASSVGIMNTEAF
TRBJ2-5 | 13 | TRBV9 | ASSRSITPQETQY
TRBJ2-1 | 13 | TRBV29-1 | SVAGTSGSMDEQF
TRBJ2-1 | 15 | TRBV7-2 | ASSFLAALAGGHEQF
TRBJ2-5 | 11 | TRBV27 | ASSLSGVETQY
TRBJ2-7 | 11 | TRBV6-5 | ASSYSYYSSQY
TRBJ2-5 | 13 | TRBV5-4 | ASSLDQERWETQY
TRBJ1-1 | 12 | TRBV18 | ASSSGQGNTEAF
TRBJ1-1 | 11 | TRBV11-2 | ASGRQKNTEAF
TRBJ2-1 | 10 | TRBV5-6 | ASSRGTTLPF
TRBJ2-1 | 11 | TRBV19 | ASSLRGDNEQF
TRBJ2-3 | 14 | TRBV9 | ASSVGSGASTDTQY
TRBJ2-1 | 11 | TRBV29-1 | SVVKASYNEQF
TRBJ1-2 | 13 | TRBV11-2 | ASSPNRDRGAGYT
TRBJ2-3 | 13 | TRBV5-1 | ASSGTSGRRDTQY
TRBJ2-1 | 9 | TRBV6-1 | ASERKNEQF
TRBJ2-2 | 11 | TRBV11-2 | ASSRVNTGELF
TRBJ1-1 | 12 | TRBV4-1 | ASSQEGQYTEAF
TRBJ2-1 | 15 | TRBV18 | ASSSTRDYPSYNEQF
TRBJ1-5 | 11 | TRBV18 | ASSPSRQGPQH
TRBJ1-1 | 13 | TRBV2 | ASSEGTGGNTEAF
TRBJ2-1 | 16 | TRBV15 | ATSRGDGYRDDYNEQF
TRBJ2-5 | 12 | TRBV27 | ASSSQGTQETQY
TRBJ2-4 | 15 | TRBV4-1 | ASSQDISTGTKNIQY
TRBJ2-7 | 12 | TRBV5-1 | ASSFGTGAYEQY
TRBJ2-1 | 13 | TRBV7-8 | ASSLVGSFSNEQF
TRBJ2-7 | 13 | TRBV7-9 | ASSSLTGNSYEQY
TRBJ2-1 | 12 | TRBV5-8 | ASSLSGSYNEQF
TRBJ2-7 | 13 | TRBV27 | ASSFSGRAFHEQY
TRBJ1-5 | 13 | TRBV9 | ASSVGSTSNQPQH
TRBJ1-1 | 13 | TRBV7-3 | ASSFSGGENTEAF
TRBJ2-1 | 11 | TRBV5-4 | ASSGSSYNEQF
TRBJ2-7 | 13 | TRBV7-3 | ASSPVASGDYEQY
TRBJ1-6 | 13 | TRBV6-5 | ASSYTGLYNSPLH
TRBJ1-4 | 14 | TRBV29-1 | SVGGVGFATNEKLF
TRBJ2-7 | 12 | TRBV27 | ASSFPGKRNEQY
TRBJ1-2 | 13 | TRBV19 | ASSPDINRGGGYT
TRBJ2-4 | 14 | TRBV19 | ASSLRRDIRGDIQY
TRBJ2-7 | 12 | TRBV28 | ASSFGGGSYEQY
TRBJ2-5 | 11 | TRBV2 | ASSTTSRETQY
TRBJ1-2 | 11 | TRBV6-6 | ASSSQQVYGYT
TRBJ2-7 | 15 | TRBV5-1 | ASSPLGSGRARQEQY
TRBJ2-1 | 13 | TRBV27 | ASSLPRGGYNEQF
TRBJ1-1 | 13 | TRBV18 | ASSPRQGTGTEAF
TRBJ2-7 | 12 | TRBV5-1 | ASSLLSVTGEQY
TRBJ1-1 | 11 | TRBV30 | AWSLGENTEAF